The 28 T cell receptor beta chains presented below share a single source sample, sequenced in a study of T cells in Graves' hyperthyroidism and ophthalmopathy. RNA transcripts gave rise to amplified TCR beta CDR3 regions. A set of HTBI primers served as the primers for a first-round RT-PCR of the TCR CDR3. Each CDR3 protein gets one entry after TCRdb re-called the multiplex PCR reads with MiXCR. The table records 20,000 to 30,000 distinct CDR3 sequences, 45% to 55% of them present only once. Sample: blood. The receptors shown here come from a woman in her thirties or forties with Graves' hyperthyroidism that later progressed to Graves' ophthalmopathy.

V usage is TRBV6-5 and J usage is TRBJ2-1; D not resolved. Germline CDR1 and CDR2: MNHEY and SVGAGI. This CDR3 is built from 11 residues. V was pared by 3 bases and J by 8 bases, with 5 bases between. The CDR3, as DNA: TGTGCCAGCAGTTATCGGGATGAGCAGTTCTTC. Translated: CASSYRDEQFF.

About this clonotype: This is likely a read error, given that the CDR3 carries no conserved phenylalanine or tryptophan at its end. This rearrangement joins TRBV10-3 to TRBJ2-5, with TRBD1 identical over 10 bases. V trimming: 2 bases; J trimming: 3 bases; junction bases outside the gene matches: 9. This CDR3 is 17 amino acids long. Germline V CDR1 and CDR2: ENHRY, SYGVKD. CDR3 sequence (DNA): TGTGCCATCAGTGAGAGGTCGGGACAGGGGTTTGAAGAGACCCAGTACTCC. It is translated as CAISERSGQGFEETQYS.

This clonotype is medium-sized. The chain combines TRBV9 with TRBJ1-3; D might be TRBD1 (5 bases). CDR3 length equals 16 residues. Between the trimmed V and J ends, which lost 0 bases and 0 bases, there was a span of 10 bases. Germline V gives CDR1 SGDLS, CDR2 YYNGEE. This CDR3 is CASSVEGALSGNTIYF. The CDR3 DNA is TGTGCCAGCAGCGTAGAAGGGGCACTCTCTGGAAACACCATATATTTT.

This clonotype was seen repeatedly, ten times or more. CDR3 amino acids: CASSLDHRGLIGYTF. In nucleotides, the CDR3 is TGTGCCAGCAGCTTAGATCACCGGGGACTGATCGGCTACACCTTC. The gene calls are TRBV11-2 and TRBJ1-2, with a weak D call TRBD1 (5 bases). The CDR3 extends over 15 amino acids. The V end lost 0 bases, the J end lost 8 bases, and 16 bases lay between the germline ends. Germline lookup yields CDR1 SGHAT and CDR2 FQNNGV. The whole variable domain, remainder taken from reference TRBV11-2 and TRBJ1-2, is EAGVAQSPRYKIIEKRQSVAFWCNPISGHATLYWYQQILGQGPKLLIQFQNNGVVDDSQLPKDRFSAERLKGVDSTLKIQPAKLEDSAVYLCASSLDHRGLIGYTFGSGTRLTVV.

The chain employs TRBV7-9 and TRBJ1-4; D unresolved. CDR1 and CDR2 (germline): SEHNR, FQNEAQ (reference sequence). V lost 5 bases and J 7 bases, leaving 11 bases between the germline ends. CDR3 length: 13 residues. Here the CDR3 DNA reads TGTGCCAGCAGCCCCAGGACCCTTGAAAAACTGTTTTTT. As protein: CASSPRTLEKLFF.

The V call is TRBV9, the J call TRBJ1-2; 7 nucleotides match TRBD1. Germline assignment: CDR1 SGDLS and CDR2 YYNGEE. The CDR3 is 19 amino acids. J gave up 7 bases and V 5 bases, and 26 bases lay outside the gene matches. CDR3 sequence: CASRGGVLGRRGRLGGYTF. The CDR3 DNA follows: TGTGCCAGCAGGGGCGGGGTTTTGGGTCGCAGGGGGAGGCTTGGTGGCTACACCTTC.

The CDR3 DNA is TGTGCCACCTCCAGCGGGAGCGTCTACGAGCAGTACTTC. This translates into CATSSGSVYEQYF. V is TRBV24-1 and J is TRBJ2-7, with 8 bases fitting TRBD2. V dropped 9 bases and J dropped 3; count of bases not matched to a gene: 6. This CDR3 region has 13 residues. In germline, CDR1 is KGHDR, CDR2 SFDVKD.

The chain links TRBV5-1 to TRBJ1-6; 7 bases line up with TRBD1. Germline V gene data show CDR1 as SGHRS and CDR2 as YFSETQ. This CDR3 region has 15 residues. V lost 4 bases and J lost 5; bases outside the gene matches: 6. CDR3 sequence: CASSLTGTDNSPLHF. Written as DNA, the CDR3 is TGCGCCAGCAGCCTGACCGGGACAGATAATTCACCCCTCCACTTT.

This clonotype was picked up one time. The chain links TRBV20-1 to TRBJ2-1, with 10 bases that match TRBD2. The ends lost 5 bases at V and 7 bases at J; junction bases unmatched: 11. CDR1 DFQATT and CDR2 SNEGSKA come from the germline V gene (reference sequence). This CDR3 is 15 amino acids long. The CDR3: CSAVAGGLGGNEQFF. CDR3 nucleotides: TGCAGTGCTGTAGCGGGAGGTTTGGGTGGAAATGAGCAGTTCTTC.

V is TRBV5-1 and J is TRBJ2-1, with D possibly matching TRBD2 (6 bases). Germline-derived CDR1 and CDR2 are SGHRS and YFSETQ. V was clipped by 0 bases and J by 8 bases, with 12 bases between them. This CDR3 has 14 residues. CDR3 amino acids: CASSLELASYEQFF. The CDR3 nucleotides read TGCGCCAGCAGCTTGGAACTAGCTAGTTATGAGCAGTTCTTC. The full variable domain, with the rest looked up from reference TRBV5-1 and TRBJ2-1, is KAGVTQTPRYLIKTRGQQVTLSCSPISGHRSVSWYQQTPGQGLQFLFEYFSETQRNKGNFPGRFSGRQFSNSRSEMNVSTLELGDSALYLCASSLELASYEQFFGPGTRLTVL.

CDR3 coding DNA: TGTGCCAGCAGCTTTCAGGGGAACCCAAGCTCCTACGAGCAGTACTTC. Its translation is CASSFQGNPSSYEQYF. The rearrangement links TRBV11-1 to TRBJ2-7; possible D gene TRBD1, 6 bases. The CDR3 loop spans 16 amino acids. V lost 3 bases to trimming and J lost 0 bases, with 15 bases between them. CDR1 is SGHAT and CDR2 is FQDESV in the germline V gene (reference sequence). The full variable domain, with the rest looked up from reference TRBV11-1 and TRBJ2-7, is EAEVAQSPRYKITEKSQAVAFWCDPISGHATLYWYRQILGQGPELLVQFQDESVVDDSQLPKDRFSAERLKGVDSTLKIQPAELGDSAMYLCASSFQGNPSSYEQYFGPGTRLTVT.

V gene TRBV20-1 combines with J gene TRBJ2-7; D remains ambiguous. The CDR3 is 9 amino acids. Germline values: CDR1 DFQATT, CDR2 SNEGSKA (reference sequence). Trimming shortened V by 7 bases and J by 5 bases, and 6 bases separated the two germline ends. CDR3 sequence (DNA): TGCAGTGGTGCCGACGAGCAGTACTTC. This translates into CSGADEQYF.

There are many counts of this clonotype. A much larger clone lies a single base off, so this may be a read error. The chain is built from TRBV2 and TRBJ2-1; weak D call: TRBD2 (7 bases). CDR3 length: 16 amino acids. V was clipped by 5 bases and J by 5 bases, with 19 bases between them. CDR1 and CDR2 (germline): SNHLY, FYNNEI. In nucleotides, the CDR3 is TGTGCCAGCAGTCGGGCGGGGGACACCGCCAACAATGAGCAGTTCTTC. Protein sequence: CASSRAGDTANNEQFF.

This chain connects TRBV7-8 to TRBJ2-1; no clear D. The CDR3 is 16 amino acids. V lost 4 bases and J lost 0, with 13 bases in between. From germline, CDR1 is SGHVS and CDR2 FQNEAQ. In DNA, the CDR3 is TGTGCCAGCAGCTCCAGACGCAAGAGCTCCTACAATGAGCAGTTCTTC. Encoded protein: CASSSRRKSSYNEQFF.

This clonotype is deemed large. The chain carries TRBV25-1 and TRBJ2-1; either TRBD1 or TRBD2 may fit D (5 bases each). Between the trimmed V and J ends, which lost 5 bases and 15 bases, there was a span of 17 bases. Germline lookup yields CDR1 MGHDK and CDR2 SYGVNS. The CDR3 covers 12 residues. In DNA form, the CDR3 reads TGTGCCAGCAGTAGCCAAGGGGTAGCGCGGTTCTTC. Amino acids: CASSSQGVARFF.

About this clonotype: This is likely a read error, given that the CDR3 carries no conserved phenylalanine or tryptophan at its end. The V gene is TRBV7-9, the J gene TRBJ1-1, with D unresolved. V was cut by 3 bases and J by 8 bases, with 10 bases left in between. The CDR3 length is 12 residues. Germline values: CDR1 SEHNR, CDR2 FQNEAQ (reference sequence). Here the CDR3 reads CASSFILTEAFL. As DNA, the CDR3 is TGTGCCAGCAGCTTTATACTGACGGAAGCTTTCCTT.

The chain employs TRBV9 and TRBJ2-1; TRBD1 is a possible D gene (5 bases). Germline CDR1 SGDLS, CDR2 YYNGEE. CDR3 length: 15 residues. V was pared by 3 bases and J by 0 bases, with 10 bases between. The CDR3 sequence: CASSARVSSYNEQFF. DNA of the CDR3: TGTGCCAGCAGCGCCAGGGTAAGCTCCTACAATGAGCAGTTCTTC. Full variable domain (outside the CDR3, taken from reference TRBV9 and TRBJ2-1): DSGVTQTPKHLITATGQRVTLRCSPRSGDLSVYWYQQSLDQGLQFLIQYYNGEERAKGNILERFSAQQFPDLHSELNLSSLELGDSALYFCASSARVSSYNEQFFGPGTRLTVL.

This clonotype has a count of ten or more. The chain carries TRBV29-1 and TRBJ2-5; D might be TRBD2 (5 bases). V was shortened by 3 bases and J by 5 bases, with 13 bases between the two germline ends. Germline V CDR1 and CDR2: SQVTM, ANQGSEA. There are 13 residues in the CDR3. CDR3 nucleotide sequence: TGCAGCGTTGAGGGGAGTATTAAGGAGACCCAGTACTTC. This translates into CSVEGSIKETQYF.

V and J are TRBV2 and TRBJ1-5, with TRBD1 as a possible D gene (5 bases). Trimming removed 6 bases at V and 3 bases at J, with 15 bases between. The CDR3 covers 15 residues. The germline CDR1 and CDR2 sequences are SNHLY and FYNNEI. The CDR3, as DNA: TGTGCCAGCAGCCGGGACCGAAACTCCAATCAGCCCCAGCATTTT. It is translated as CASSRDRNSNQPQHF. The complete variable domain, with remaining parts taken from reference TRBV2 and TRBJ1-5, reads EPEVTQTPSHQVTQMGQEVILRCVPISNHLYFYWYRQILGQKVEFLVSFYNNEISEKSEIFDDQFSVERPDGSNFTLKIRSTKLEDSAMYFCASSRDRNSNQPQHFGDGTRLSIL.

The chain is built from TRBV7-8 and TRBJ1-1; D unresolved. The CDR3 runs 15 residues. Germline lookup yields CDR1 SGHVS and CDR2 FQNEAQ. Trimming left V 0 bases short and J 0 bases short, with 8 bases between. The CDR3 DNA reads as TGTGCCAGCAGCTTAGCGGTGGGGTTGAACACTGAAGCTTTCTTT. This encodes CASSLAVGLNTEAFF.

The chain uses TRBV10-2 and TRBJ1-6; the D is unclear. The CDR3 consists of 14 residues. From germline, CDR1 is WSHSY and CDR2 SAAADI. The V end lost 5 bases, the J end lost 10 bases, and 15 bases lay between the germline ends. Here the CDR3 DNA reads TGCGCCAGCAGTACGCTCTCCGGAGACTCACCCCTCCACTTT. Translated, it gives CASSTLSGDSPLHF.

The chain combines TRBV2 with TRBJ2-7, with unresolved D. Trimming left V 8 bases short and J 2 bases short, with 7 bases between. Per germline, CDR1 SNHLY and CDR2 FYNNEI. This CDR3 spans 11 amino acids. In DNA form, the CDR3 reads TGTGCCAGCTCCACCACCTACGAGCAGTACTTC. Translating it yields CASSTTYEQYF.

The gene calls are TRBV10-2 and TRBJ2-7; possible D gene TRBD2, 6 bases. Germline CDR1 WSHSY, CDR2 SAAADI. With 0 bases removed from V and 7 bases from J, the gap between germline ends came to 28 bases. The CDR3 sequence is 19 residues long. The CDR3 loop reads CASSESPLPARAGWGEQYF. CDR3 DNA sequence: TGCGCCAGCAGTGAGTCGCCGCTACCGGCCCGGGCGGGGTGGGGAGAGCAGTACTTC.

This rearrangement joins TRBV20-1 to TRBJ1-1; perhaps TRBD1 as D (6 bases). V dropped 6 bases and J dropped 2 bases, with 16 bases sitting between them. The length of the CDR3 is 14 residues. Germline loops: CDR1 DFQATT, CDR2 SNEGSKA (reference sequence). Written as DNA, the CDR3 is TGCAGTGCCACGCGGGGGGGCAGCAACACTGAAGCTTTCTTT. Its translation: CSATRGGSNTEAFF.

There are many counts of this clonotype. The CDR3 protein is CASSYSWGGAYEQYF. In DNA form, the CDR3 reads TGTGCCAGCAGTTACTCGTGGGGAGGCGCCTACGAGCAGTACTTC. V gene TRBV6-5 combines with J gene TRBJ2-7, with D perhaps matching TRBD2 (6 bases). CDR3 size: 15 residues. Germline V lookup: CDR1 MNHEY, CDR2 SVGAGI. V was clipped by 0 bases and J by 2 bases, with 11 bases between them.

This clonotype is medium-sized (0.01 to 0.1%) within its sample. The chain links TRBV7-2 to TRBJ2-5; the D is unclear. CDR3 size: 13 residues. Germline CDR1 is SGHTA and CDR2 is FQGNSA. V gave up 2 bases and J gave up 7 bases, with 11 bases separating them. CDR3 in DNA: TGTGCCAGCAGCTTACCATATCTTGGGACCCAGTACTTC. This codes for CASSLPYLGTQYF.

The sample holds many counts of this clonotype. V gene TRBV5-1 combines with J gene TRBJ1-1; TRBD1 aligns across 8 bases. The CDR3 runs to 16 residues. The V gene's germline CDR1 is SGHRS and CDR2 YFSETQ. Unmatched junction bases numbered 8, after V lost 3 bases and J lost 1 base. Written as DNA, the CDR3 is TGCGCCAGCAGCTCTACAGGGGGGACGGGGAACACTGAAGCTTTCTTT. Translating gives CASSSTGGTGNTEAFF.

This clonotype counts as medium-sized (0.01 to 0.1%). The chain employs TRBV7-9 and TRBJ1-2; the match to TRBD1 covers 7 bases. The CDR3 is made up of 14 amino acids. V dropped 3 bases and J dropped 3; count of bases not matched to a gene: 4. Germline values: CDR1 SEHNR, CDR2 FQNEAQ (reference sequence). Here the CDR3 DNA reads TGTGCCAGCAGCTTCCTCAGGGGGGACTATGGCTACACCTTC. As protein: CASSFLRGDYGYTF.